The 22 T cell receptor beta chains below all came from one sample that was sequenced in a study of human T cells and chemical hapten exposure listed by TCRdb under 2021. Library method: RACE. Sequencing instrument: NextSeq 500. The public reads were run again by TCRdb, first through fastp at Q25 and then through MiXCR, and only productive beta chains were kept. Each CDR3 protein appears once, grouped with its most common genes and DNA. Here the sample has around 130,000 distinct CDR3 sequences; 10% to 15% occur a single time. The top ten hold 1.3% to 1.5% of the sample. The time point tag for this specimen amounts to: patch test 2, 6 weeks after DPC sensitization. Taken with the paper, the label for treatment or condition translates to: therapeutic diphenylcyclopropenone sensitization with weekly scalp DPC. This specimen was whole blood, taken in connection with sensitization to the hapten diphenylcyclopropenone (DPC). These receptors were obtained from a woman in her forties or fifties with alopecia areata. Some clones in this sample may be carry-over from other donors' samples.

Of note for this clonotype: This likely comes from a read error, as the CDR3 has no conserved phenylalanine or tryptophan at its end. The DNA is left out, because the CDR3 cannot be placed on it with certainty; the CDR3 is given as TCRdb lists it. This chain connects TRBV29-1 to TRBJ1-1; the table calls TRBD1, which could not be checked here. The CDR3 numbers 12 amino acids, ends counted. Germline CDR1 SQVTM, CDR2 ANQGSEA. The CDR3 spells CSVLEDSGRPRL.

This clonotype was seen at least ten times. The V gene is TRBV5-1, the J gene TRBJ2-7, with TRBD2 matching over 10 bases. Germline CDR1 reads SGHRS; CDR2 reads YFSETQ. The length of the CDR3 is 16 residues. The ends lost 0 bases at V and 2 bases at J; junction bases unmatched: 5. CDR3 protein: CASSLVASGRAYEQYF. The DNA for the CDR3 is TGCGCCAGCAGCTTGGTGGCTAGCGGGAGAGCCTACGAGCAGTACTTC.

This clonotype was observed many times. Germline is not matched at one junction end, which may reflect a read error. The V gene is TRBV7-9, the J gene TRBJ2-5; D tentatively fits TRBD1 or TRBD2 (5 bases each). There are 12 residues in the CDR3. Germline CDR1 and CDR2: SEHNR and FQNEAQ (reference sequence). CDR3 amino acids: CASSNEGWGYNF. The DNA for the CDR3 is TGTGCCAGCAGTAACGAGGGCTGGGGCTATAACTTC. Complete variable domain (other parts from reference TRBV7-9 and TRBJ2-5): DTGVSQNPRHKITKRGQNVTFRCDPISEHNRLYWYRQTLGQGPEFLTYFQNEAQLEKSRLLSDRFSAERPKGSFSTLEIQRTEQGDSAMYLCASSNEGWGYNFGPGTRLLVL.

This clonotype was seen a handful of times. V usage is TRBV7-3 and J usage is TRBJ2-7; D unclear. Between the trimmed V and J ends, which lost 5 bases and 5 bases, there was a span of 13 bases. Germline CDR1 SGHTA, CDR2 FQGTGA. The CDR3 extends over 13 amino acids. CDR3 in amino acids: CASSPTGADEQYF. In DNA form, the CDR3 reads TGTGCCAGCAGCCCTACGGGTGCGGACGAGCAGTACTTC.

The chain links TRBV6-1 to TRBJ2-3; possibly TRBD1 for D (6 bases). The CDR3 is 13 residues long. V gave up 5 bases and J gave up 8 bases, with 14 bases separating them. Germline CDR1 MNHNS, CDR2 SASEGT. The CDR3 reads CASSSWTATTQYF. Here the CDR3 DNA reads TGTGCCAGCAGTTCCTGGACAGCTACTACGCAGTATTTT.

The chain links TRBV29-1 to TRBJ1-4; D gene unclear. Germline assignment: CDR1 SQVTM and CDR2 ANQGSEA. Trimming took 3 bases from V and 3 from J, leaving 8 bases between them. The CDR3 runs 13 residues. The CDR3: CSVEYGSNEKLFF. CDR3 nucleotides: TGCAGCGTTGAGTACGGTTCTAATGAAAAACTGTTTTTT.

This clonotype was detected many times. This CDR3 is CASSPLGTNTEAFF. CDR3 bases: TGTGCCAGCTCACCACTGGGGACGAACACTGAAGCTTTCTTT. This sequence joins TRBV18 and TRBJ1-1; TRBD1 is a possible D gene (5 bases). The CDR3 length is 14 residues. The germline CDR1 and CDR2 sequences are KGHSH and LQKENI. Trimming took off 1 base at V and 1 base at J, with 7 bases between the two ends. Drawing the rest from reference TRBV18 and TRBJ1-1, the complete variable domain is NAGVMQNPRHLVRRRGQEARLRCSPMKGHSHVYWYRQLPEEGLKFMVYLQKENIIDESGMPKERFSAEFPKEGPSILRIQQVVRGDSAAYFCASSPLGTNTEAFFGQGTRLTVV.

The CDR3 loop reads CASSVSGLAGVEQYF. The CDR3 region has the DNA TGTGCCAGCAGCGTTTCGGGACTAGCGGGAGTAGAGCAGTACTTC. The rearrangement joins TRBV7-2 to TRBJ2-7; 14 bases are shared with TRBD2. The V gene's germline CDR1 is SGHTA and CDR2 FQGNSA. There are 15 residues in the CDR3. V shed 5 bases and J 7 bases; nucleotides not matched to a gene: 7.

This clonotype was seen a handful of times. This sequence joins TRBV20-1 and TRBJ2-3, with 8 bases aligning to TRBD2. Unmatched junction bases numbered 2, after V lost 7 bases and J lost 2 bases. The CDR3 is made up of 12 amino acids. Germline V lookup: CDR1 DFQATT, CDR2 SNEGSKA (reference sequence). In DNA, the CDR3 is TGCAGTGTGACTAGCGACACAGATACGCAGTATTTT. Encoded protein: CSVTSDTDTQYF.

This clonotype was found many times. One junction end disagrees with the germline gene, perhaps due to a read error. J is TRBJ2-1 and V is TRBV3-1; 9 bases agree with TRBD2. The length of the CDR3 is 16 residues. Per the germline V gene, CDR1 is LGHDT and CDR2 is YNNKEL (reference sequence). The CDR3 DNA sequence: TGTGCCAGCAGCCGTCGGCGGGAGGGCCCCTATAATGAGCAGTTCTTC. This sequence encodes CASSRRREGPYNEQFF.

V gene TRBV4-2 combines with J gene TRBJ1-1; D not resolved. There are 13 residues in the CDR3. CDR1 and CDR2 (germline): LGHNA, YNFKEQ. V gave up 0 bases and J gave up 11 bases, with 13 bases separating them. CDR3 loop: CASSQDSMGEAFF. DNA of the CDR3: TGTGCCAGCAGCCAAGATAGTATGGGAGAGGCTTTCTTT.

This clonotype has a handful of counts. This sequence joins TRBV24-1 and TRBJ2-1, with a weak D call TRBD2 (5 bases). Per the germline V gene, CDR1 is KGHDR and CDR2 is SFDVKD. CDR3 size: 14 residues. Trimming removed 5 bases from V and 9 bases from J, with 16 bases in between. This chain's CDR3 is CATSGASYEGEQFF. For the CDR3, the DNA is TGTGCCACCAGTGGGGCTAGCTACGAAGGTGAGCAGTTCTTC.

CDR3 protein: CASSPSAGGQNIQYF. The DNA of the CDR3 is TGTGCCAGCAGCCCTTCGGCAGGGGGTCAAAACATTCAGTACTTC. The rearrangement uses TRBV4-2 and TRBJ2-4, with 7 nucleotides matching TRBD1. Germline trimming cut 4 bases from V and 5 bases from J; bases unmatched to any gene: 8. The CDR3 sequence is 15 residues long. The germline V gene encodes CDR1 LGHNA and CDR2 YNFKEQ.

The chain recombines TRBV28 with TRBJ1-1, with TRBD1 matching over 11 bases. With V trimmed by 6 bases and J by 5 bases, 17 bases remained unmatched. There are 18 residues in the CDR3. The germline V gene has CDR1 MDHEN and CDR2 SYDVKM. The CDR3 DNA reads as TGTGCCAGCAGCCCACTACCTCGGACAGGGGGCGCCGATACTGAAGCTTTCTTT. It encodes CASSPLPRTGGADTEAFF.

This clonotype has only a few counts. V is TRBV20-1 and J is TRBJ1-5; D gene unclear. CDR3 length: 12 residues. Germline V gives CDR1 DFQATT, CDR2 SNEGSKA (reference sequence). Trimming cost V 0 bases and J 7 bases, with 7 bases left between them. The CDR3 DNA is TGCAGTGCTAGAGATCTTGGGCAGCCCCAGCATTTT. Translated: CSARDLGQPQHF.

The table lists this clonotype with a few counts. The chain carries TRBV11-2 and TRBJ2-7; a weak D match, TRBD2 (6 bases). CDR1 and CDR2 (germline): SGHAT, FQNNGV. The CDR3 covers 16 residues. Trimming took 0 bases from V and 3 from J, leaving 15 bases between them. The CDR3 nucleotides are TGTGCCAGCAGCTTAGATGGAGGGAGTGTATACTACGAGCAGTACTTC. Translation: CASSLDGGSVYYEQYF.

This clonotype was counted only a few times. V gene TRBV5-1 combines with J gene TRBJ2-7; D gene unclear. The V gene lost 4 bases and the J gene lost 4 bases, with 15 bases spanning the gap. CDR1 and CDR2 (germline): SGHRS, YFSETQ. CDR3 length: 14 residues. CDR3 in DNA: TGCGCCAGCAGCCCAGCTGGGATTGGGTACGAGCAGTACTTC. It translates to CASSPAGIGYEQYF.

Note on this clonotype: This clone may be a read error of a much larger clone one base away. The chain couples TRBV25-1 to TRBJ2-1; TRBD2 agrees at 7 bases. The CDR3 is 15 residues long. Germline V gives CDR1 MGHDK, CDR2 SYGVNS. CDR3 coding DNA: TGTGACAGCAGTGAACGCGGGAGCTCCTACAATGAGCAGTTCTTC. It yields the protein CDSSERGSSYNEQFF.

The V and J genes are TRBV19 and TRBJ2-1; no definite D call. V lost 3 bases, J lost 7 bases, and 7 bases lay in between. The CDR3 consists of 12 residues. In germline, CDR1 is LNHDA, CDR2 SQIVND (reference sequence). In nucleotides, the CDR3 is TGTGCCAGTAGTATGTCCGGAAATGAGCAGTTCTTC. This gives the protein CASSMSGNEQFF.

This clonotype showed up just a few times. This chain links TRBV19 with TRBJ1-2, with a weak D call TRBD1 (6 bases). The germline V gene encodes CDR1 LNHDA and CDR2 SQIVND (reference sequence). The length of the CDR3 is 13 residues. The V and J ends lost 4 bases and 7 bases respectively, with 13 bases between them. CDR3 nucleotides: TGTGCCAGTAGTAAAAGACAGGTCGCTGGCTACACCTTC. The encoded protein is CASSKRQVAGYTF. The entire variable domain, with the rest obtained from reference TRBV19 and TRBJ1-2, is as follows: DGGITQSPKYLFRKEGQNVTLSCEQNLNHDAMYWYRQDPGQGLRLIYYSQIVNDFQKGDIAEGYSVSREKKESFPLTVTSAQKNPTAFYLCASSKRQVAGYTFGSGTRLTVV.

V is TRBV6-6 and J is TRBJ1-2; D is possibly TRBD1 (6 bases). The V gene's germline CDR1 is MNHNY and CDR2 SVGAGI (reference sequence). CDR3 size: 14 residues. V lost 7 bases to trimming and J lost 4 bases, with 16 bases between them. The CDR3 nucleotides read TGTGCCAGCACCTGGGGGGGCACCTCCTATGGCTACACCTTC. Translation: CASTWGGTSYGYTF.

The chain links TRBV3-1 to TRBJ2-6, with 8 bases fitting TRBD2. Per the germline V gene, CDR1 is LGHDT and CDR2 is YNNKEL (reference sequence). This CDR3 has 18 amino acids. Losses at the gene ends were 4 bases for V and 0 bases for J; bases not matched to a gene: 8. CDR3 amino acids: CASSPRLAGSSGANVLTF. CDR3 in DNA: TGTGCCAGCAGCCCCCGTCTAGCGGGTAGCTCTGGGGCCAACGTCCTGACTTTC.